The 16 T cell receptor beta chains below come from one sample, sequenced in a study of T cell repertoires in cytomegalovirus infection. TCRdb analysed the reads with MiXCR anew, one entry per CDR3 protein. The table has 150,000 to 200,000 distinct CDR3 sequences, about 21% seen once. The sample was PBMCs. These receptors came from a human donor in good health (CMV status not recorded). Some clones in this sample may be carry-over from other donors' samples.

The table lists this clonotype with a few counts. The V and J genes are TRBV30 and TRBJ2-1; possible D gene TRBD2, 6 bases. Trimming took 0 bases from V and 8 from J, leaving 11 bases between them. The CDR3 extends over 13 amino acids. The germline V gene has CDR1 GTSNPN and CDR2 SVGIG (reference sequence). CDR3 coding DNA: TGTGCCTGGAGTGTACTGCGGAGGGATGAGCAGTTCTTC. It is translated as CAWSVLRRDEQFF.

This clonotype has only a few counts. V and J are TRBV19 and TRBJ1-5; TRBD1 might be the D (6 bases). Between the trimmed V and J ends, which lost 5 bases and 3 bases, there was a span of 14 bases. Germline assignment: CDR1 LNHDA and CDR2 SQIVND (reference sequence). This CDR3 spans 15 amino acids. CDR3 in DNA: TGTGCCAGTAGTCCGGCGGACAGAACCAATCAGCCCCAGCATTTT. Translation: CASSPADRTNQPQHF.

The chain has TRBV2 and TRBJ2-7, with TRBD2 matching 10 bases. In germline, CDR1 is SNHLY, CDR2 FYNNEI. The CDR3 loop spans 16 amino acids. Losses at the gene ends were 1 base for V and 1 base for J; bases not matched to a gene: 4. CDR3 sequence: CASSEGLAGASYEQYF. DNA for the CDR3: TGTGCCAGCAGTGAAGGGCTAGCGGGGGCTTCCTACGAGCAGTACTTC. Full variable domain (rest looked up from reference TRBV2 and TRBJ2-7): EPEVTQTPSHQVTQMGQEVILRCVPISNHLYFYWYRQILGQKVEFLVSFYNNEISEKSEIFDDQFSVERPDGSNFTLKIRSTKLEDSAMYFCASSEGLAGASYEQYFGPGTRLTVT.

This clonotype was picked up a small number of times. This chain joins TRBV12-3 or TRBV12-4 and TRBJ1-3; D may be TRBD1 (6 bases). This CDR3 region has 14 residues. Trimming stripped 3 bases from V and 4 bases from J, with 10 bases between. The CDR3 loop is CASSFGQGGNTIYF. In nucleotides, the CDR3 is TGTGCCAGCAGTTTCGGGCAGGGGGGAAACACCATATATTTT.

This rearrangement joins TRBV20-1 to TRBJ2-3; 9 bases align to TRBD2. The CDR3 has 14 residues. V gave up 6 bases and J gave up 4 bases; unmatched junction bases: 8. In germline, CDR1 is DFQATT, CDR2 SNEGSKA (reference sequence). CDR3 nucleotides: TGCAGTGCACGTCGCGGGGGGGCCGCAGATACGCAGTATTTT. This sequence encodes CSARRGGAADTQYF.

This clonotype was seen repeatedly, ten times or more. This rearrangement joins TRBV7-9 to TRBJ1-1, with 12 bases fitting TRBD1. Germline-derived CDR1 and CDR2 are SEHNR and FQNEAQ (reference sequence). CDR3 length equals 16 residues. The trim removed 0 bases at V and 5 bases at J, leaving 4 bases unmatched. Here the CDR3 reads CASSLAGTGGFTEAFF. CDR3 coding DNA: TGTGCCAGCAGCTTAGCTGGGACAGGGGGCTTTACTGAAGCTTTCTTT.

This clonotype was seen a handful of times. The V gene is TRBV19, the J gene TRBJ2-1; D is unclear. The CDR3 is made up of 13 amino acids. Trimming shortened V by 5 bases and J by 7 bases, and 12 bases separated the two germline ends. Per the germline V gene, CDR1 is LNHDA and CDR2 is SQIVND (reference sequence). CDR3 DNA sequence: TGTGCCAGTAGTGCTTCGTCCCCAAATGAGCAGTTCTTC. Amino acids: CASSASSPNEQFF.

This clonotype appeared a few times. The J gene is TRBJ2-1, the V gene TRBV5-1, with TRBD2 identical over 10 bases. J lost 6 bases, V lost 1 base, and 4 bases had no gene match. This CDR3 has 15 residues. CDR1 is SGHRS and CDR2 is YFSETQ in the germline V gene. The chain's CDR3 is CASSLSTSGANEQFF. The CDR3 nucleotides are TGCGCCAGCAGCTTGAGCACTAGCGGGGCCAATGAGCAGTTCTTC.

The rearrangement uses TRBV7-3 and TRBJ2-3, with 8 positions matching TRBD1. Germline CDR1 reads SGHTA; CDR2 reads FQGTGA. The CDR3 contains 19 residues. Trimming took 5 bases from V and 5 from J; bases not matched to a gene: 21. Here the CDR3 DNA reads TGTGCCAGCAGCGGTGACAGGGGAACCACCCGCGTGGGAGGAGATACGCAGTATTTT. It translates to CASSGDRGTTRVGGDTQYF.

CDR3 DNA: TGTGCCAGCAGTTTAAACAGGGGTGCAGATACGCAGTATTTT. Its translation is CASSLNRGADTQYF. This chain links TRBV27 with TRBJ2-3, with 7 bases identical to TRBD1. The ends lost 2 bases at V and 4 bases at J; junction bases unmatched: 3. Germline CDR1 MNHEY, CDR2 SMNVEV (reference sequence). The CDR3 is made up of 14 amino acids.

Comment on this clonotype: Since a much larger clone is just one base distant, this may be a read error. The chain employs TRBV6-6 and TRBJ2-5, with 11 bases matching TRBD2. The CDR3 loop spans 15 amino acids. In germline, CDR1 is MNHNY, CDR2 SVGAGI (reference sequence). The DNA for the CDR3 is TGTGCCAGCAGTACGGGACTAGCGGTCCAAGAGAGCCAGTACTTC. Its protein product is CASSTGLAVQESQYF.

There are a few counts of this clonotype. CDR3: CASSTRGKSSYNEQFF. The CDR3 bases are TGTGCCAGCAGTACCAGGGGCAAAAGCTCCTACAATGAGCAGTTCTTC. The V gene is TRBV28, the J gene TRBJ2-1; tentative D call: TRBD1 (6 bases). In germline, CDR1 is MDHEN, CDR2 SYDVKM. The CDR3 runs 16 residues. V lost 5 bases and J 0 bases, leaving 14 bases between the germline ends.

The chain combines TRBV28 with TRBJ2-7; 7 positions agree with TRBD1. From germline, CDR1 is MDHEN and CDR2 SYDVKM. This CDR3 has 14 amino acids. V shed 1 base, J shed 6 bases, and the junction held 6 bases outside the gene matches. The CDR3 DNA is TGTGCCAGCAGTTTATACAGGGGCTCCCTCGAGCAGTACTTC. This encodes CASSLYRGSLEQYF.

V gene TRBV6-1 combines with J gene TRBJ1-3; no clear D gene. Trimming pared 4 bases from V and 0 bases from J, leaving 10 bases between. The CDR3 is made up of 15 amino acids. The V gene's germline CDR1 is MNHNS and CDR2 SASEGT. CDR3 coding DNA: TGTGCCAGCAGTGCCCGACACGACTCTGGAAACACCATATATTTT. Residues: CASSARHDSGNTIYF.

The rearrangement links TRBV30 to TRBJ2-7; D is possibly TRBD1 (5 bases). The CDR3 has 14 residues. The V end was cut by 4 bases, the J end by 3 bases, with 16 bases between. Per germline, CDR1 GTSNPN and CDR2 SVGIG (reference sequence). The CDR3 bases are TGTGCCTGGATCGTTCCAGGGCTAGACTACGAGCAGTACTTC. Its protein product is CAWIVPGLDYEQYF.

The genes are TRBV5-5 and TRBJ1-1; 8 nucleotides align to TRBD1. CDR3 length: 16 amino acids. The ends lost 2 bases at V and 1 base at J; junction bases unmatched: 7. Germline V gene sequence: CDR1 SGHKS, CDR2 YYEKEE (reference sequence). CDR3 in DNA: TGTGCCAGCAGCTTTAGGACAGGGAAGAGGAACACTGAAGCTTTCTTT. Translated, it gives CASSFRTGKRNTEAFF.